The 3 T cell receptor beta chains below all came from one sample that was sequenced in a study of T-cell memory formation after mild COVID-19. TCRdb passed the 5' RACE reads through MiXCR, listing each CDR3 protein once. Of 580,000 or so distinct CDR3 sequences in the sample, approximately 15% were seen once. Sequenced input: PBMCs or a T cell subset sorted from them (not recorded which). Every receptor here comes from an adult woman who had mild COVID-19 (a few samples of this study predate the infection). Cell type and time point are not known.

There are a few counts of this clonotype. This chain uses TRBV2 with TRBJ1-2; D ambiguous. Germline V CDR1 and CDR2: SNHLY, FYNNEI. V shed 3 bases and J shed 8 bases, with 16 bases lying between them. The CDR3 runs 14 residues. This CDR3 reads CASSDTPRLAGYTF. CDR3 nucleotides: TGTGCCAGCAGTGACACACCACGGCTTGCGGGCTACACCTTC.

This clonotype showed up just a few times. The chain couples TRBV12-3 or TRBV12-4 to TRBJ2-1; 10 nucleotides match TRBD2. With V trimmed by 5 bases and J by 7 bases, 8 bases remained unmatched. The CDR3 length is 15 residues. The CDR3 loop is CASSPKGLAINEQFF. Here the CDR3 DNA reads TGTGCCAGCAGTCCGAAGGGACTAGCGATTAATGAGCAGTTCTTC.

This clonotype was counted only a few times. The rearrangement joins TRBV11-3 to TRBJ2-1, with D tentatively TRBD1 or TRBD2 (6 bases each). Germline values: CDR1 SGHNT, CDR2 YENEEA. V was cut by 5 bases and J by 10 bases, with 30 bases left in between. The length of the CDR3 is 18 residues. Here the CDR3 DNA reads TGTGCCAGCAGCCTCGGGGGCAACAGCGTCCGAAGTGAGAGGGAGCAGTTCTTC. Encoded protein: CASSLGGNSVRSEREQFF.